The 16 T cell receptor beta chains below were found in one sample sequenced in a study of cytomegalovirus exposure and HLA in healthy donors. The study ran its PCR with 60 Vbeta and 13 Jbeta primers. This table comes from immunoSEQ multiplex PCR, and its TCRdb copy is limited to in-frame clones, with some not included. The sample carries 200,000 or so clones, roughly 80% recorded once. Input material: PBMCs. The receptors were gathered from a man between 45 and 60 years old in good health and CMV-seronegative.

J is TRBJ1-1 and V is TRBV28, with a tentative D call TRBD1 (6 bases). Trimming took 5 bases from V and 0 from J, leaving 19 bases between them. The length of the CDR3 is 17 residues. Germline CDR1 is MDHEN and CDR2 is SYDVKM. The CDR3 protein is CASSPGVQGGMNTEAFF. CDR3 DNA: TGTGCCAGCAGTCCAGGGGTACAGGGCGGTATGAACACTGAAGCTTTCTTT.

This chain links TRBV4-2 with TRBJ1-2, with D unresolved. The ends were cut back, 4 bases at V and 1 base at J, with 13 bases in the middle. The CDR3 has 15 residues. CDR1 LGHNA and CDR2 YNFKEQ come from the germline V gene. CDR3 region: CASSRPLEFNYGYTF. The CDR3 region has the DNA TGTGCCAGCAGCCGACCCCTGGAGTTTAACTATGGCTACACCTTC.

CDR3 protein: CASRQRESYEQYF. CDR3 bases: TGTGCCAGCAGGCAGCGGGAGTCCTACGAGCAGTACTTC. J is TRBJ2-7 and V is TRBV2, with 8 bases matching TRBD2. The trim removed 6 bases at V and 1 base at J, leaving 2 bases unmatched. The V gene's germline CDR1 is SNHLY and CDR2 FYNNEI. This CDR3 region has 13 residues. Complete variable domain (other parts from reference TRBV2 and TRBJ2-7): EPEVTQTPSHQVTQMGQEVILRCVPISNHLYFYWYRQILGQKVEFLVSFYNNEISEKSEIFDDQFSVERPDGSNFTLKIRSTKLEDSAMYFCASRQRESYEQYFGPGTRLTVT.

The rearrangement links TRBV6-5 to TRBJ2-5, with 9 bases fitting TRBD1. J gave up 4 bases and V 2 bases, and 8 bases lay outside the gene matches. Germline CDR1 and CDR2: MNHEY and SVGAGI. CDR3 length: 16 residues. CDR3 amino acids: CASSYRRTGGPETQYF. CDR3 sequence (DNA): TGTGCCAGCAGTTACCGTCGAACAGGGGGCCCAGAGACCCAGTACTTC.

This chain links TRBV5-1 with TRBJ2-3; 8 bases line up with TRBD1. The trim removed 0 bases at V and 0 bases at J, leaving 6 bases unmatched. CDR1 is SGHRS, CDR2 YFSETQ, per germline. The CDR3 is 17 amino acids. The CDR3 sequence is CASSLAGTGSSTDTQYF. In DNA form, the CDR3 reads TGCGCCAGCAGCTTGGCGGGGACAGGCTCTAGCACAGATACGCAGTATTTT.

This clone was counted between two and nine times. The chain has TRBV4-1 and TRBJ1-2; maybe TRBD1 (6 bases). The CDR3 spans 14 residues. V lost 0 bases to trimming and J lost 8 bases, with 13 bases between them. Germline V gene data show CDR1 as MGHRA and CDR2 as YSYEKL. In DNA form, the CDR3 reads TGCGCCAGCAGCCAAGAGGGGGCAACTCAGGGCTACACCTTC. Its protein is CASSQEGATQGYTF.

The rearrangement links TRBV27 to TRBJ1-4; perhaps TRBD1 as D (5 bases). Germline CDR1 is MNHEY and CDR2 is SMNVEV (reference sequence). The V and J ends lost 0 bases and 11 bases respectively, with 10 bases between them. The CDR3 is 13 amino acids. The CDR3 bases are TGTGCCAGCAGTTTATCGATTGGGGGGAAACTGTTTTTT. Residues: CASSLSIGGKLFF.

The chain combines TRBV7-8 with TRBJ1-1; D remains ambiguous. In germline, CDR1 is SGHVS, CDR2 FQNEAQ. V shed 0 bases and J shed 8 bases, with 4 bases lying between them. The CDR3 contains 11 residues. DNA of the CDR3: TGTGCCAGCAGCTTAGCGGCAGAAGCTTTCTTT. Its translation is CASSLAAEAFF.

The rearrangement joins TRBV2 to TRBJ1-2; tentatively, D is TRBD1 (6 bases). The CDR3 is 13 residues long. The germline V gene encodes CDR1 SNHLY and CDR2 FYNNEI. V gave up 7 bases and J gave up 5 bases, with 14 bases separating them. The CDR3 sequence: CASNQGPLYGYTF. Written as DNA, the CDR3 is TGTGCCAGCAATCAGGGGCCCCTATATGGCTACACCTTC.

The CDR3 is CASSKVRDRNCSYEQYF. The DNA of the CDR3 is TGTGCCAGCAGCAAAGTCCGGGACAGGAACTGCTCCTACGAGCAGTACTTC. This chain joins TRBV21-1 and TRBJ2-7; TRBD1 was called by the table and not checked on the DNA. TRBV21-1 is labeled a pseudogene. The CDR3 length is 17 residues.

J is TRBJ1-2 and V is TRBV7-9; 7 bases align to TRBD1. Germline V gene data show CDR1 as SEHNR and CDR2 as FQNEAQ (reference sequence). The V gene end was trimmed by 0 bases and the J gene end by 2 bases; junction bases not matched to a gene: 3. This CDR3 has 15 residues. CDR3 amino acids: CASSLAAGGNYGYTF. DNA for the CDR3: TGTGCCAGCAGCTTAGCGGCAGGGGGGAACTATGGCTACACCTTC.

This chain links TRBV28 with TRBJ1-5; D possibly corresponds to TRBD1 (6 bases). The CDR3 runs 13 residues. V was clipped by 2 bases and J by 6 bases, with 8 bases between them. The germline gives CDR1 MDHEN, CDR2 SYDVKM. The CDR3 DNA sequence: TGTGCCAGCAGTTTAATAGGGGGTCAGCCCCAGCATTTT. Its translation is CASSLIGGQPQHF. The entire variable domain, with the rest obtained from reference TRBV28 and TRBJ1-5, is as follows: DVKVTQSSRYLVKRTGEKVFLECVQDMDHENMFWYRQDPGLGLRLIYFSYDVKMKEKGDIPEGYSVSREKKERFSLILESASTNQTSMYLCASSLIGGQPQHFGDGTRLSIL.

This rearrangement joins TRBV28 to TRBJ2-7; D is undetermined. This CDR3 is built from 13 residues. CDR1 MDHEN and CDR2 SYDVKM come from the germline V gene. The V end was cut by 4 bases, the J end by 1 base, with 8 bases between. The CDR3 here is CASSSPHSYEQYF. The CDR3 DNA is TGTGCCAGCAGTTCCCCACATTCCTACGAGCAGTACTTC.

This clone turned up a few times. V is TRBV28 and J is TRBJ2-3, with 11 bases fitting TRBD2. The CDR3 is made up of 16 amino acids. Germline V CDR1 and CDR2: MDHEN, SYDVKM. V trimming: 6 bases; J trimming: 7 bases; junction bases outside the gene matches: 12. Written as DNA, the CDR3 is TGTGCCAGCAGGACTGGACTAGCGGGCGAAAGTAATACGCAGTATTTT. This gives the protein CASRTGLAGESNTQYF.

CDR3 sequence: CASSLETGAPGEQYF. As DNA, the CDR3 is TGTGCCAGCAGCTTGGAGACAGGGGCACCCGGCGAGCAGTACTTC. The rearrangement joins TRBV5-6 to TRBJ2-7, with 8 bases fitting TRBD1. The germline CDR1 and CDR2 sequences are SGHDT and YYEEEE. The CDR3 length is 15 residues. The V segment lost 0 bases and the J segment 6 bases; nucleotides outside the gene matches: 8.

This sequence joins TRBV11-2 and TRBJ2-7; possible D gene TRBD2, 6 bases. The CDR3 has 14 residues. The V gene's germline CDR1 is SGHAT and CDR2 FQNNGV. Trimming took off 5 bases at V and 2 bases at J, with 13 bases between the two ends. The CDR3 sequence is CASSRWAGPYEQYF. The CDR3 nucleotides read TGTGCCAGCAGCCGGTGGGCGGGACCCTACGAGCAGTACTTC.